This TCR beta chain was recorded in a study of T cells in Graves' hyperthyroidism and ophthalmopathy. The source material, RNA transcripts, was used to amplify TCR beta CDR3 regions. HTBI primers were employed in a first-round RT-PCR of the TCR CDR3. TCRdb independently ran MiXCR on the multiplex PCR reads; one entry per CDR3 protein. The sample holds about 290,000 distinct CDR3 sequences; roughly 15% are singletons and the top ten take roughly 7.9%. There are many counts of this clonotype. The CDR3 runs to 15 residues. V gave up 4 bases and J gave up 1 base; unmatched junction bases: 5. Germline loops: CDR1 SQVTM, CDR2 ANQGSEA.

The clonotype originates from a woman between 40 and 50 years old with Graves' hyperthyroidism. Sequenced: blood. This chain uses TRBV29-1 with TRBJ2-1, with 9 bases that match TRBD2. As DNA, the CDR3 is TGCAGCGTTGTTGGTAGCGGGAGTTCCTACAATGAGCAGTTCTTC. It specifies CSVVGSGSSYNEQFF.